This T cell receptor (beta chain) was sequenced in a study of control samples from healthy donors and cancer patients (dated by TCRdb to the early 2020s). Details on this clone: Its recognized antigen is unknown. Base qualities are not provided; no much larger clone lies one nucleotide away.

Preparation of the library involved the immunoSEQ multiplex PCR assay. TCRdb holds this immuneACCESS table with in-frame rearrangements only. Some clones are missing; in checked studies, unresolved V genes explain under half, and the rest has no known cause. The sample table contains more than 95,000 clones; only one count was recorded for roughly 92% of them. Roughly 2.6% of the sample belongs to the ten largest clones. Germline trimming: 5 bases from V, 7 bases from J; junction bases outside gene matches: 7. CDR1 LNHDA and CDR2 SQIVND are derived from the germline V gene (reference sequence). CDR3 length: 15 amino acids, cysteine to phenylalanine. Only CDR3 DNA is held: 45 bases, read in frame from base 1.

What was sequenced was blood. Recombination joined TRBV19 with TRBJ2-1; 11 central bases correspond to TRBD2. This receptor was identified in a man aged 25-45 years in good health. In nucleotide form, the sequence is TGTGCCAGTAGTCTTAGACTAGCGGGGAGGAATGAGCAGTTCTTC. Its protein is CASSLRLAGRNEQFF.